These 32 T cell receptor beta chains share one sample of origin, sequenced in a study of blood T cells in healthy people across ages (dated by TCRdb to between 2015 and 2017). Library preparation employed 5' RACE. A second roughly 6 to 12 cycle PCR used a sample-barcoded 5' primer and a J-beta primer mix. TCRdb trimmed public reads at Q25 via fastp, called clones via MiXCR and kept in-frame beta chains. One record per CDR3 amino acid sequence lists the most common genes and DNA. Recorded for this sample are roughly 1.9 million distinct CDR3 sequences; approximately 39% of them occurred a single time. The ten largest clones take up more than 20% of the sample. Material: blood. Every receptor here comes from a human donor in good health.

This clonotype was seen more than once but under ten times. The rearrangement uses TRBV7-3 and TRBJ1-1; maybe TRBD1 (6 bases). Per germline, CDR1 SGHTA and CDR2 FQGTGA. The CDR3 length is 15 residues. V was pared by 5 bases and J by 1 base, with 14 bases between. As DNA, the CDR3 is TGTGCCAGCAGCCCCATGGGGGGCCAGAACACTGAAGCTTTCTTT. Protein product: CASSPMGGQNTEAFF.

As concerns this clonotype: At one end, the junction sequence differs from germline, possibly due to a read error. This chain links TRBV4-3 with TRBJ2-3, with 7 bases that match TRBD1. The CDR3 contains 15 residues. Germline V gives CDR1 LGHNA, CDR2 YSLEER. The DNA for the CDR3 is TGCGCCAGCAGTCTCGCCCGGGACAGCACAGGTACGCAGTATTTT. It codes for CASSLARDSTGTQYF.

CDR3 nucleotides: TGTGCCAGCAATGCGGGACAGGGGAGGGGCTACACCTTC. This codes for CASNAGQGRGYTF. The chain recombines TRBV28 with TRBJ1-2, with 10 bases lining up with TRBD1. Germline CDR1 and CDR2: MDHEN and SYDVKM. V lost 7 bases and J lost 8; bases outside the gene matches: 7. The CDR3 has 13 amino acids.

The V call is TRBV12-3 or TRBV12-4, the J call TRBJ2-5; D may be TRBD1 or TRBD2 (6 bases each). Trimming removed 10 bases at V and 2 bases at J, with 14 bases between. The CDR3 is 13 residues long. DNA for the CDR3: TGTGCCACCGCCTGGGGGGCACAAGAGACCCAGTACTTC. Translated: CATAWGAQETQYF.

The V gene is TRBV20-1, the J gene TRBJ1-1; 8 positions agree with TRBD1. V gave up 2 bases and J gave up 4 bases; unmatched junction bases: 6. The germline V gene encodes CDR1 DFQATT and CDR2 SNEGSKA (reference sequence). This CDR3 comprises 14 residues. DNA of the CDR3: TGCAGTGCTAGAAGACAGGGGATCCGCACTGAAGCTTTCTTT. This encodes CSARRQGIRTEAFF.

The gene calls are TRBV28 and TRBJ2-1; the D gene could be TRBD1 or TRBD2 (5 bases each). The CDR3 extends over 14 amino acids. V was cut by 7 bases and J by 0 bases, with 10 bases left in between. Germline CDR1 and CDR2: MDHEN and SYDVKM. CDR3 sequence (DNA): TGTGCCAGCAAGCCAGGGAGCTCCTACAATGAGCAGTTCTTC. It codes for CASKPGSSYNEQFF. The full variable domain, its missing parts supplied by reference TRBV28 and TRBJ2-1, is DVKVTQSSRYLVKRTGEKVFLECVQDMDHENMFWYRQDPGLGLRLIYFSYDVKMKEKGDIPEGYSVSREKKERFSLILESASTNQTSMYLCASKPGSSYNEQFFGPGTRLTVL.

This clonotype was seen a handful of times. CDR3 residues: CASRGTGIQYEQYF. Here the CDR3 DNA reads TGTGCCAGCAGGGGGACAGGGATACAATACGAGCAGTACTTC. The V gene is TRBV28, the J gene TRBJ2-7; 9 nucleotides line up with TRBD1. CDR3 size: 14 residues. Germline-derived CDR1 and CDR2 are MDHEN and SYDVKM. V lost 6 bases and J lost 4; bases outside the gene matches: 7.

This clonotype was observed at least ten times. A read error may account for a junction end that differs from germline. The chain carries TRBV5-1 and TRBJ2-7, with unresolved D. Looked up from germline, CDR1 is SGHRS and CDR2 is YFSETQ. This CDR3 spans 13 amino acids. CDR3 nucleotides: TGTGCCAGCAGCTTGTCTAGGGCCTACGAGCAGTACTTC. It is translated as CASSLSRAYEQYF.

This chain joins TRBV5-1 and TRBJ2-5; D is perhaps TRBD1 or TRBD2 (5 bases each). Germline CDR1 is SGHRS and CDR2 is YFSETQ. The CDR3 runs 15 residues. Trimming stripped 4 bases from V and 3 bases from J, with 16 bases between. The CDR3: CASSPRDLREETQYF. CDR3 sequence (DNA): TGCGCCAGCAGCCCGAGGGACCTTCGGGAAGAGACCCAGTACTTC. Full variable domain (rest looked up from reference TRBV5-1 and TRBJ2-5): KAGVTQTPRYLIKTRGQQVTLSCSPISGHRSVSWYQQTPGQGLQFLFEYFSETQRNKGNFPGRFSGRQFSNSRSEMNVSTLELGDSALYLCASSPRDLREETQYFGPGTRLLVL.

This chain links TRBV29-1 with TRBJ2-7, with D tentatively TRBD1 (6 bases). Germline CDR1 SQVTM, CDR2 ANQGSEA. Deletions cut 5 bases from V and 6 bases from J, with 14 bases between. The CDR3 has 12 residues. CDR3 coding DNA: TGCAGCGTTCTGGCAGGGGTTTTCGAGCAGTACTTC. Translating gives CSVLAGVFEQYF.

The V gene is TRBV7-2, the J gene TRBJ2-3, with 8 bases matching TRBD2. The V segment lost 2 bases and the J segment 4 bases; nucleotides outside the gene matches: 5. This CDR3 spans 15 amino acids. CDR1 and CDR2 from the germline V gene are SGHTA and FQGNSA. The DNA for the CDR3 is TGTGCCAGCAGCTTATGGACTAGCAGGGCAGATACGCAGTATTTT. Translation: CASSLWTSRADTQYF.

This clonotype was observed a handful of times. CDR3 sequence (DNA): TGTGCCAGCAGTTACCCACCTGAAGCTTTCTTT. Translated: CASSYPPEAFF. The chain employs TRBV6-6 and TRBJ1-1; D is ambiguous. CDR3 size: 11 residues. The germline V gene encodes CDR1 MNHNY and CDR2 SVGAGI (reference sequence). Between the trimmed V and J ends, which lost 2 bases and 6 bases, there was a span of 4 bases.

The gene calls are TRBV29-1 and TRBJ2-6; D is possibly TRBD2 (6 bases). The ends were cut back, 5 bases at V and 2 bases at J, with 13 bases in the middle. The CDR3 runs 15 residues. From germline, CDR1 is SQVTM and CDR2 ANQGSEA. This CDR3 reads CSVIPRGAGANVLTF. The CDR3 bases are TGCAGCGTTATCCCGCGGGGCGCTGGGGCCAACGTCCTGACTTTC.

This clonotype was seen at least ten times. The chain has TRBV12-3 or TRBV12-4 and TRBJ1-2; 7 bases are shared with TRBD1. There are 14 residues in the CDR3. With 7 bases clipped from V and 3 bases from J, the junction kept 8 bases outside the gene matches. In DNA form, the CDR3 reads TGTGCCAGCACCCGAGGGGGCGGTGACTATGGCTACACCTTC. It encodes CASTRGGGDYGYTF.

The rearrangement uses TRBV12-5 and TRBJ1-2, with D possibly matching TRBD1 (6 bases). Germline V lookup: CDR1 LGHNT, CDR2 FRNRAP. This CDR3 spans 15 amino acids. Trimming took 6 bases from V and 4 from J, leaving 18 bases between them. The CDR3 reads CASGPDLRGSYGYTF. The DNA for the CDR3 is TGTGCTAGTGGCCCGGACCTCAGGGGAAGCTATGGCTACACCTTC.

This chain links TRBV28 with TRBJ1-5; D remains ambiguous. This CDR3 is built from 13 residues. CDR1 is MDHEN, CDR2 SYDVKM, per germline. Trimming left V 3 bases short and J 9 bases short, with 12 bases between. The CDR3 protein is CASSFEGGLPQHF. DNA for the CDR3: TGTGCCAGCAGTTTCGAGGGAGGACTGCCCCAGCATTTT.

The rearrangement links TRBV20-1 to TRBJ1-5; the D is unclear. The CDR3 runs to 12 residues. Germline V gene lookup returns CDR1 DFQATT and CDR2 SNEGSKA (reference sequence). Trimming took 3 bases from V and 12 from J, leaving 15 bases between them. DNA for the CDR3: TGCAGTGCTAGCCCACCCGCCTGGGTCCAGCATTTT. Amino acids: CSASPPAWVQHF.

V usage is TRBV7-3 and J usage is TRBJ1-2; no reliable D call. Germline CDR1 SGHTA, CDR2 FQGTGA. Deletions cut 0 bases from V and 6 bases from J, with 8 bases between. The CDR3 length is 13 residues. The CDR3 DNA reads TGTGCCAGCAGCTTAACGATGACCGATGGCTACACCTTC. Its protein product is CASSLTMTDGYTF.

This clonotype was seen a handful of times. The CDR3 spells CASSSGTTAGNTIYF. The CDR3 DNA reads as TGTGCCAGCAGCTCGGGAACAACGGCTGGAAACACCATATATTTT. The chain employs TRBV6-5 and TRBJ1-3, with unresolved D. The CDR3 sequence is 15 residues long. V gave up 6 bases and J gave up 2 bases, with 14 bases separating them. Germline loops: CDR1 MNHEY, CDR2 SVGAGI.

The chain joins TRBV9 to TRBJ2-7; no clear D. Trimming left V 3 bases short and J 9 bases short, with 16 bases between. The germline gives CDR1 SGDLS, CDR2 YYNGEE. This CDR3 is 13 amino acids long. CDR3 protein: CASSAQPPMGQYF. The CDR3 coding sequence is TGTGCCAGCAGCGCTCAACCCCCCATGGGGCAGTACTTC.

In the case of this clonotype: It may be a read error: a sequence one base away is much more abundant. The chain employs TRBV15 and TRBJ2-3; TRBD2 might be the D (5 bases). This CDR3 spans 18 amino acids. Trimming took off 5 bases at V and 2 bases at J, with 23 bases between the two ends. Per the germline V gene, CDR1 is LNHNV and CDR2 is YYDKDF (reference sequence). CDR3 in amino acids: CATSPRAARPWNTDTQYF. The CDR3 DNA follows: TGTGCCACCAGCCCTCGAGCGGCCCGACCATGGAACACAGATACGCAGTATTTT. The full variable domain, with the rest looked up from reference TRBV15 and TRBJ2-3, is DAMVIQNPRYQVTQFGKPVTLSCSQTLNHNVMYWYQQKSSQAPKLLFHYYDKDFNNEADTPDNFQSRRPNTSFCFLDIRSPGLGDTAMYLCATSPRAARPWNTDTQYFGPGTRLTVL.

This sequence joins TRBV5-1 and TRBJ2-1; 9 positions match TRBD1. CDR1 is SGHRS and CDR2 is YFSETQ in the germline V gene. This CDR3 is 14 amino acids long. Trimming took 9 bases from V and 8 from J; bases not matched to a gene: 12. The CDR3 loop is CATKGQGDSDEQFF. The CDR3 DNA sequence: TGCGCCACCAAGGGACAGGGCGATAGTGATGAGCAGTTCTTC.

The V gene is TRBV6-5, the J gene TRBJ2-2; 10 positions agree with TRBD1. CDR1 is MNHEY, CDR2 SVGAGI, per germline. The CDR3 covers 16 residues. The junction had 10 bases not matched to a gene; V was cut back by 6 bases and J by 6 bases. The CDR3 protein is CASSHTRGQGPGELFF. DNA of the CDR3: TGTGCCAGCAGCCATACTAGGGGACAGGGGCCCGGGGAGCTGTTTTTT.

This clonotype was observed a few times. The rearrangement links TRBV20-1 to TRBJ2-3; possible D gene TRBD2, 5 bases. Trimming left V 0 bases short and J 1 base short, with 17 bases between. CDR1 and CDR2 (germline): DFQATT, SNEGSKA (reference sequence). The CDR3 is made up of 17 amino acids. The CDR3 spells CSARDPRGVGGTDTQYF. CDR3 DNA: TGCAGTGCTAGAGATCCTCGGGGAGTTGGTGGCACAGATACGCAGTATTTT.

This clonotype has only a few counts. CDR3 region: CASSVNNGGPYEQYF. Written as DNA, the CDR3 is TGTGCCAGCAGCGTAAACAACGGGGGTCCCTACGAGCAGTACTTC. This rearrangement joins TRBV9 to TRBJ2-5; tentatively, D is TRBD2 (6 bases). The DNA end favors TRBJ2-7, so the J call may be wrong. The CDR3 has 15 amino acids. Germline CDR1 is SGDLS and CDR2 is YYNGEE.

This clonotype was recorded a few times. The chain carries TRBV10-3 and TRBJ1-4; 9 nucleotides line up with TRBD1. Germline V gene data show CDR1 as ENHRY and CDR2 as SYGVKD. This CDR3 contains 15 residues. The J segment lost 5 bases and the V segment lost 10 bases, leaving 11 bases of the junction unmatched. The CDR3 bases are TGTGCCACCCAACTCGGGGGACAGGGAAATGAAAAACTGTTTTTT. It encodes CATQLGGQGNEKLFF.

The chain's CDR3 is CASSPDGQSQETQYF. CDR3 DNA: TGTGCCAGCAGTCCCGACGGACAGTCCCAAGAGACCCAGTACTTC. The genes are TRBV2 and TRBJ2-5, with D possibly TRBD1 on 6 matching bases. Germline assignment: CDR1 SNHLY and CDR2 FYNNEI. With 5 bases removed from V and 1 base from J, the gap between germline ends came to 14 bases. This CDR3 contains 15 residues.

This clonotype was found a few times. This sequence joins TRBV9 and TRBJ2-5; D is undetermined. The V end lost 4 bases, the J end lost 3 bases, and 16 bases lay between the germline ends. Germline CDR1 and CDR2: SGDLS and YYNGEE. This CDR3 comprises 15 residues. CDR3 residues: CASSPPRHGEETQYF. CDR3 nucleotide sequence: TGTGCCAGCAGCCCCCCCCGACACGGCGAAGAGACCCAGTACTTC.

The DNA for the CDR3 is TGCAGTGCTAGACTCATCGGACTAGCGGGAGCCCAAGAGACCCGGTATTTT. Its translation is CSARLIGLAGAQETRYF. This chain joins TRBV20-1 and TRBJ2-3, with TRBD2 identical over 13 bases. The CDR3 sequence is 17 residues long. V lost 2 bases and J lost 14; bases outside the gene matches: 19. Per the germline V gene, CDR1 is DFQATT and CDR2 is SNEGSKA (reference sequence).

This chain links TRBV12-3 or TRBV12-4 with TRBJ2-7, with TRBD1 matching 9 bases. The CDR3 covers 17 residues. Trimming cost V 3 bases and J 4 bases; bases outside gene matches: 13. CDR3 sequence (DNA): TGTGCCAGCAGTTTCGGCGGGCTCACAGGGGGCATTTACGAGCAGTACTTC. Translating it yields CASSFGGLTGGIYEQYF.

The V and J genes are TRBV20-1 and TRBJ2-1; D is perhaps TRBD1 or TRBD2 (5 bases each). Trimming removed 7 bases at V and 0 bases at J, with 19 bases between. The germline gives CDR1 DFQATT, CDR2 SNEGSKA (reference sequence). This CDR3 has 16 residues. CDR3 nucleotides: TGCAGTGAAGAAGGGGCTAGCCTTTCCTCCTACAATGAGCAGTTCTTC. Protein product: CSEEGASLSSYNEQFF.

This clonotype was counted between two and nine times. This chain connects TRBV11-3 to TRBJ2-1, with D possibly matching TRBD2 (7 bases). The germline V gene has CDR1 SGHNT and CDR2 YENEEA. V was pared by 5 bases and J by 0 bases, with 17 bases between. This CDR3 contains 17 residues. The CDR3 loop is CASSRRGPFSSYNEQFF. The CDR3 DNA reads as TGTGCCAGCAGCAGGCGGGGGCCTTTTAGCTCCTACAATGAGCAGTTCTTC.